Listed below are T cell receptor beta chains from one sample, sequenced in a study of T cell responses to AZD1222 COVID-19 vaccine. TCRdb's table, derived via immunoSEQ multiplex PCR, lists solely in-frame clones and lacks some. The sample holds tens of thousands of clones, 90% seen once. Sequences were derived from peripheral blood, sampled on day 0 of AZD1222 vaccination. Receptors were obtained from an adult in good health. Both conserved end residues are part of each CDR3. D genes are given only for firm matches. Only some rows state a clone size, as once, few, many or a class for expanded clones.

size	J	V	D	DNA	CDR3
-	TRBJ2-3	TRBV25-1	TRBD1	TGTGCCAGCAGTTTTAACAGGGGGCGCGGAGACCCAGATACGCAGTATTTT	CASSFNRGRGDPDTQYF
-	TRBJ1-5	TRBV5-6	TRBD1	TGTGCCAGCAGCTTCGGGACAGGTCAACATCAGCCCCAGCATTTT	CASSFGTGQHQPQHF
-	TRBJ1-5	TRBV4-2	-	TGTGCCAGCAGCCAAGAGGTCTCGCTCAGCAATCAGCCCCAGCATTTT	CASSQEVSLSNQPQHF
-	TRBJ1-1	TRBV30	-	TGTGCCTGGACCTCCACCCCCGCTTTCTTT	CAWTSTPAFF
-	TRBJ1-2	TRBV15	TRBD1	TGTGCCACCAGCGAAGGGACAGGGAATGGCGGCTACACCTTC	CATSEGTGNGGYTF
-	TRBJ1-1	TRBV2	-	TGTGCCAGCAGCCCTATACAGGGTTCGAGGGCTGAAGCTTTCTTT	CASSPIQGSRAEAFF
once	TRBJ1-6	TRBV7-2	-	TGTGCCAGCAGCCTAAAGGTCGTGGATTCACCCCTCCACTTT	CASSLKVVDSPLHF
-	TRBJ2-3	TRBV7-2	TRBD1	TGTGCCAGCAGCCCCCTACAGGGGGGTACGCAGTATTTT	CASSPLQGGTQYF
-	TRBJ2-1	TRBV7-2	-	TGTGCCAGCAGCCCGGGGGCGGGGGAGCAGTTCTTC	CASSPGAGEQFF
once	TRBJ2-3	TRBV3-1/TRBV3-2	-	TGTGCCAGCAGCCAAGAGGGACGGCCCTACACAGATACGCAGTATTTT	CASSQEGRPYTDTQYF
-	TRBJ2-5	TRBV11-2	-	TGTGCCAGCAGCTTAGCGGAAGAGGGGTACTTC	CASSLAEEGYF
-	TRBJ1-5	TRBV7-2	-	TGTGCCAGCAGCTTAGTCTTTCAGGATCAGCCCCAGCATTTT	CASSLVFQDQPQHF
-	TRBJ1-2	TRBV5-4	TRBD1	TGTGCCAGCAGCCTACAGGGGACCTATGGCTACACCTTC	CASSLQGTYGYTF
-	TRBJ2-1	TRBV29-1	-	TGCAGCGTTGAAGCCCCGGGGACCTCCTACAATGAGCAGTTCTTC	CSVEAPGTSYNEQFF
-	TRBJ2-1	TRBV11-2	-	TGTGCCAGCAGCTTAGGACTTCTCCTTGCCTACAATGAGCAGTTCTTC	CASSLGLLLAYNEQFF
-	TRBJ1-5	TRBV6-5	TRBD1	TGTGCCAGCAGTACGGACAGGAGCTTTCAGCCCCAGCATTTT	CASSTDRSFQPQHF
-	TRBJ1-5	TRBV2	-	TGTGCCAGCAGTGAAGCCATTTTCAATCAGCCCCAGCATTTT	CASSEAIFNQPQHF
-	TRBJ2-7	TRBV11-2	-	TGTGCCAGCAGCACCCGACTTGAATCTGCCTACGAGCAGTACTTC	CASSTRLESAYEQYF
few	TRBJ2-1	TRBV19	-	TGTGCCAGTAGTATTGGGTGGGACAATGAGCAGTTCTTC	CASSIGWDNEQFF
-	TRBJ1-2	TRBV6-5	-	TGTGCCACCGCGGAAGCTAACTATGGCTACACCTTC	CATAEANYGYTF
-	TRBJ2-1	TRBV24-1	-	TGTGCCACCAGTGCTCCTGGGGCCTACAATGAGCAGTTCTTC	CATSAPGAYNEQFF
-	TRBJ1-2	TRBV5-8	-	TGTGCCAGCAGCAGACGGGTCGGGAACATCTATGGCTACACCTTC	CASSRRVGNIYGYTF
-	TRBJ2-3	TRBV13	-	TGTGCCAGCAGCTTGGCGGCAGATACGCAGTATTTT	CASSLAADTQYF
-	TRBJ2-7	TRBV6-5	-	TGTGCCAGCAGTTACTTGAGGGTCCCCTACGAGCAGTACTTC	CASSYLRVPYEQYF
-	TRBJ2-2	TRBV27	TRBD1	TGTGCCAGCAGGGAAATCCCGGGACAGGGTTACACCGGGGAGCTGTTTTTT	CASREIPGQGYTGELFF
once	TRBJ1-2	TRBV30	-	TGTGCCTGCCTAGGAGTATATGGCTACACCTTC	CACLGVYGYTF
-	TRBJ1-4	TRBV9	-	TGTGCCAGCAGCGACCGAACAGGGAATGAAAAACTGTTTTTT	CASSDRTGNEKLFF
-	TRBJ1-5	TRBV7-2	-	TGTGCCAGCAGCGCCTCCCGAGGGTCGGATCAGCCCCAGCATTTT	CASSASRGSDQPQHF
-	TRBJ2-7	TRBV5-1	TRBD1	TGCGCCAGCAGCCCCGGGACAGGGGGCAACGAGCAGTACTTC	CASSPGTGGNEQYF
once	TRBJ2-7	TRBV7-2	TRBD2	TGTGCCAGCAGCCCAGGCGGGGGGGTTCCCTACGAGCAGTACTTC	CASSPGGGVPYEQYF
-	TRBJ1-5	TRBV21-1	-	TGTGCCAGCAGCAATCTAGGCGGGGAGGGAGAGGATTTGCCCCAGCATTTT	CASSNLGGEGEDLPQHF
-	TRBJ2-2	TRBV11-2	TRBD1	TGTGCCAGCAGCTCCGACAGGGGGGCGGGCACCGGGGAGCTGTTTTTT	CASSSDRGAGTGELFF
-	TRBJ2-3	TRBV3-1/TRBV3-2	TRBD2	TGTGCCAGCAGCCACCAGCACGCCCTAGCGGGGGCCTCTAGCACAGATACGCAGTATTTT	CASSHQHALAGASSTDTQYF
-	TRBJ2-2	TRBV19	TRBD2	TGTGCCAGTTACCGGGGGGGAAGTACCGGGGAGCTGTTTTTT	CASYRGGSTGELFF
once	TRBJ2-6	TRBV5-6	-	TGTGCCAGCGGACACAGGGTTGGGGCCAACGTCCTGACTTTC	CASGHRVGANVLTF
-	TRBJ2-5	TRBV6-5	-	TGTGCCAGCAGTCCAGCTGGGGGGCAAGAGACCCAGTACTTC	CASSPAGGQETQYF
-	TRBJ2-2	TRBV2	-	TGTGCCAGCAGTGAATACAGCCGCACCGGGGAGCTGTTTTTT	CASSEYSRTGELFF
few	TRBJ2-1	TRBV4-3	TRBD2	TGCGCCAGCAGCCAAGAAACTAGCGGGGTTGCCTACAATGAGCAGTTCTTC	CASSQETSGVAYNEQFF
-	TRBJ1-5	TRBV6-5	-	TGTGCCAGCAGTTCAGTGAGAAGCAATCAGCCCCAGCATTTT	CASSSVRSNQPQHF